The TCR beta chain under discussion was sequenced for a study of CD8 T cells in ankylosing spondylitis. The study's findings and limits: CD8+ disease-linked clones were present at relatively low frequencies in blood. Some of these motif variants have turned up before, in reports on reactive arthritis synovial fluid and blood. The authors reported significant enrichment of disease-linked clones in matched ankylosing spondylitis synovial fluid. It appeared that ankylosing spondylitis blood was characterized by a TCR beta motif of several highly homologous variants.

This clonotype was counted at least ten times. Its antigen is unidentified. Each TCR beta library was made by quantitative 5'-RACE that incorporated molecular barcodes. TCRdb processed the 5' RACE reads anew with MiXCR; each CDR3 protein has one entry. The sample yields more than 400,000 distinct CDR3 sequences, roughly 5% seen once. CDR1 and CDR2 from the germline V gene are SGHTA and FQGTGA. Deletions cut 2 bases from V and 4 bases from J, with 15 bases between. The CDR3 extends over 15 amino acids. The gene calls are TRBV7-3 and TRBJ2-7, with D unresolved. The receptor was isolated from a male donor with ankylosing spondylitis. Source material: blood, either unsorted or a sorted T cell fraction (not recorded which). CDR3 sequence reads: CASSLRPVSYYEQYF. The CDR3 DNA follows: TGTGCCAGCAGCTTACGACCGGTCTCATATTACGAGCAGTACTTC.